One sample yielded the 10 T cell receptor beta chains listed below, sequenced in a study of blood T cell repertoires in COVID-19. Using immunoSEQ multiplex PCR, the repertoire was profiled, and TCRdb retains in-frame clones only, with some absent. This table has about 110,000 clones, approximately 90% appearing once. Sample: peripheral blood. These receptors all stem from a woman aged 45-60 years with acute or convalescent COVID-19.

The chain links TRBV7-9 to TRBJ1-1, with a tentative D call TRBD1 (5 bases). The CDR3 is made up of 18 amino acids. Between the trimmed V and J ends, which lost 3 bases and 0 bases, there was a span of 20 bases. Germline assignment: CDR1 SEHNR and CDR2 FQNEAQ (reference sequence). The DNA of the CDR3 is TGTGCCAGCAGCTTGGGCCCCACCGGGACTGCTATGAACACTGAAGCTTTCTTT. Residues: CASSLGPTGTAMNTEAFF. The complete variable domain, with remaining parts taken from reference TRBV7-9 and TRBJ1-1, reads DTGVSQNPRHKITKRGQNVTFRCDPISEHNRLYWYRQTLGQGPEFLTYFQNEAQLEKSRLLSDRFSAERPKGSFSTLEIQRTEQGDSAMYLCASSLGPTGTAMNTEAFFGQGTRLTVV.

CDR3 DNA sequence: TGTGCCAGCAGTTTAGTGGGGGCCGGGGAAGCTTTCTTT. The encoded protein is CASSLVGAGEAFF. This chain connects TRBV12-3 or TRBV12-4 to TRBJ1-1; possibly TRBD1 for D (6 bases). V lost 1 base to trimming and J lost 8 bases, with 11 bases between them. The CDR3 runs 13 residues.

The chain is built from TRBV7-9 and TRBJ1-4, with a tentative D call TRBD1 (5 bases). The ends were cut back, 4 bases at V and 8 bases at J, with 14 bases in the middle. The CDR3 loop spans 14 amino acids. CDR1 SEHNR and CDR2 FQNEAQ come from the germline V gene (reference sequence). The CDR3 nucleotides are TGTGCCAGCAGCTCCACAGGAATTCGAGAAAAACTGTTTTTT. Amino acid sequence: CASSSTGIREKLFF.

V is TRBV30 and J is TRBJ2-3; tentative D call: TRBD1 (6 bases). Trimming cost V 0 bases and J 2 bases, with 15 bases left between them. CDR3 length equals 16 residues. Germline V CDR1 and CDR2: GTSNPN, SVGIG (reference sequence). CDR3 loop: CAWSVKAGDHTDTQYF. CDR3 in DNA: TGTGCCTGGAGTGTAAAGGCAGGGGACCACACAGATACGCAGTATTTT.

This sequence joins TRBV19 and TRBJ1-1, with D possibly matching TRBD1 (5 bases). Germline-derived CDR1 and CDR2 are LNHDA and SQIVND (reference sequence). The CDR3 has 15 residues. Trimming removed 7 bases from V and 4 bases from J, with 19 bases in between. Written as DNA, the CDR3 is TGTGCCAGTACCCCGGCTCTCGCGGGGGGCACTGAAGCTTTCTTT. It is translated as CASTPALAGGTEAFF.

The CDR3 DNA sequence: TGTGCCACCAGTGGCAGCGGGAGTGGACAAGAGACCCAGTACTTC. It yields the protein CATSGSGSGQETQYF. The chain employs TRBV24-1 and TRBJ2-5; 8 bases match TRBD2. Germline CDR1 KGHDR, CDR2 SFDVKD. This CDR3 is built from 15 residues. V trimming: 5 bases; J trimming: 2 bases; junction bases outside the gene matches: 6.

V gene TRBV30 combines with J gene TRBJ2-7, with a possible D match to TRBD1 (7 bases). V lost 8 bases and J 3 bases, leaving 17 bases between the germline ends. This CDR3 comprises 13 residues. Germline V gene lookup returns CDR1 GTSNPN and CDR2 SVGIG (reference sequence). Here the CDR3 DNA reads TGTGCCGCTCGGAGGGGGCTAATCTACGAGCAGTACTTC. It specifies CAARRGLIYEQYF.

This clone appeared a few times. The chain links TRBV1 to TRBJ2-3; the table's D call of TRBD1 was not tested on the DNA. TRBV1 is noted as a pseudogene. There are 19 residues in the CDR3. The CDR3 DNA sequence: TGCACCAGCAGCCCCAAGATATCCGGACAGGAGCTTAGCACAGATACGCAGTATTTT. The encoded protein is CTSSPKISGQELSTDTQYF.

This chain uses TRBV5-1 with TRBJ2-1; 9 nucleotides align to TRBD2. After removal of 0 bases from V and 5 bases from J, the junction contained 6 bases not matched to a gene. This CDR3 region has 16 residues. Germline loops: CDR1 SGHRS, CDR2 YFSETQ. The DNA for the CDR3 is TGCGCCAGCAGCTTGGCGACTAGCGGCTTCCACAATGAGCAGTTCTTC. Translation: CASSLATSGFHNEQFF.

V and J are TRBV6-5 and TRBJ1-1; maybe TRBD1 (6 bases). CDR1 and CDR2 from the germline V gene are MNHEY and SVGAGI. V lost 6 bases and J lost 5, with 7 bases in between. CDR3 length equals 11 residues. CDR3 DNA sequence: TGTGCCAGCAGACAGGGAACTGAAGCTTTCTTT. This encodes CASRQGTEAFF.